These 11 T cell receptor beta chains share one sample of origin, sequenced in a study of T cells after yellow fever vaccination. TCRdb itself ran the 5' RACE reads through MiXCR, one entry per CDR3 protein. The sample holds over 200,000 distinct CDR3 sequences, less than 7.5% seen once. The sequenced sample was CD4+ T cells sorted from PBMCs, obtained on the day of the yellow fever booster vaccination. The origin of the receptors is a man aged 25-45 years who received the YFV17D yellow fever vaccine.

This clonotype was recorded a few times. The gene calls are TRBV10-3 and TRBJ2-2; 10 nucleotides match TRBD2. This CDR3 is 16 amino acids long. V dropped 2 bases and J dropped 4; count of bases not matched to a gene: 4. Germline assignment: CDR1 ENHRY and CDR2 SYGVKD. CDR3 nucleotides: TGTGCCATCAGTGAGGCTAGCGGGAGTGGCACCGGGGAGCTGTTTTTT. Translated: CAISEASGSGTGELFF.

This clonotype was counted a few times. The V gene is TRBV7-8, the J gene TRBJ2-7; D might be TRBD2 (5 bases). Trimming shortened V by 4 bases and J by 6 bases, and 16 bases separated the two germline ends. CDR3 length: 14 residues. From germline, CDR1 is SGHVS and CDR2 FQNEAQ. The CDR3 DNA reads TGTGCCAGCAGCTCCCGCCTCCTGGGGAGCGAGCAGTACTTC. Translating it yields CASSSRLLGSEQYF.

The chain recombines TRBV4-3 with TRBJ2-1; D unclear. V was cut by 0 bases and J by 8 bases, with 14 bases left in between. Germline values: CDR1 LGHNA, CDR2 YSLEER. The CDR3 has 15 amino acids. The CDR3 DNA is TGCGCCAGCAGCCAAGAATCCGTCTTTGCTTATGAGCAGTTCTTC. Residues: CASSQESVFAYEQFF.

This clonotype was detected many times. This chain uses TRBV2 with TRBJ2-7; D is undetermined. The germline CDR1 and CDR2 sequences are SNHLY and FYNNEI. V lost 6 bases, J lost 0 bases, and 12 bases lay in between. The CDR3 runs to 14 residues. The CDR3 DNA sequence: TGTGCCAGCAGCCGGACGGACGGCTCCTACGAGCAGTACTTC. This codes for CASSRTDGSYEQYF. Supplemented by reference TRBV2 and TRBJ2-7, the full variable domain reads EPEVTQTPSHQVTQMGQEVILRCVPISNHLYFYWYRQILGQKVEFLVSFYNNEISEKSEIFDDQFSVERPDGSNFTLKIRSTKLEDSAMYFCASSRTDGSYEQYFGPGTRLTVT.

This clonotype was picked up many times. The DNA of the CDR3 is TGTGCCATCAGTGAGTATGACAGGTCCGACTACAATGAGCAGTTCTTC. It yields the protein CAISEYDRSDYNEQFF. This chain uses TRBV10-3 with TRBJ2-1; possible D gene TRBD1, 6 bases. Germline CDR1 reads ENHRY; CDR2 reads SYGVKD. The CDR3 is 16 residues long. V lost 1 base, J lost 3 bases, and 13 bases lay in between.

This clonotype was seen more than once but under ten times. The V gene is TRBV5-1, the J gene TRBJ2-3, with TRBD2 as a possible D gene (6 bases). Trimming took off 1 base at V and 0 bases at J, with 9 bases between the two ends. Germline values: CDR1 SGHRS, CDR2 YFSETQ. CDR3 length: 15 residues. The CDR3: CASSLRRGSTDTQYF. CDR3 DNA: TGCGCCAGCAGCTTGAGGCGGGGCAGCACAGATACGCAGTATTTT.

Details on this clonotype: One junction end does not reproduce the germline sequence, and a read error may be involved. This chain joins TRBV5-6 and TRBJ2-3; D remains unclear. Germline CDR1 SGHDT, CDR2 YYEEEE. The CDR3 totals 14 residues. The CDR3 loop reads CASTLQKEGDTQYF. The CDR3 DNA reads TGTGCCAGCACCTTGCAGAAGGAAGGCGATACGCAGTATTTT.

This clonotype has only one observation. A much more abundant neighbour one base away suggests this may be a read error. The gene calls are TRBV12-3 or TRBV12-4 and TRBJ2-1; 8 positions agree with TRBD2. The CDR3 contains 14 residues. The J segment lost 4 bases and the V segment lost 7 bases, leaving 6 bases of the junction unmatched. The CDR3 DNA follows: TGTGCCAGCAACACGGGAGGGGAATACAATGAGCAGTTCTTC. Amino acid sequence: CASNTGGEYNEQFF.

The sample holds many counts of this clonotype. This rearrangement joins TRBV5-1 to TRBJ2-1; 8 positions agree with TRBD1. The CDR3 is 15 amino acids. CDR1 and CDR2 from the germline V gene are SGHRS and YFSETQ. J gave up 3 bases and V 0 bases, and 2 bases lay outside the gene matches. DNA for the CDR3: TGCGCCAGCAGCTTGGCAGGACAGGGCTACAATGAGCAGTTCTTC. Protein: CASSLAGQGYNEQFF. The entire variable domain, with the rest obtained from reference TRBV5-1 and TRBJ2-1, is as follows: KAGVTQTPRYLIKTRGQQVTLSCSPISGHRSVSWYQQTPGQGLQFLFEYFSETQRNKGNFPGRFSGRQFSNSRSEMNVSTLELGDSALYLCASSLAGQGYNEQFFGPGTRLTVL.

This clonotype was picked up many times. The chain is built from TRBV20-1 and TRBJ2-3, with unresolved D. With 2 bases removed from V and 6 bases from J, the gap between germline ends came to 9 bases. Germline CDR1 reads DFQATT; CDR2 reads SNEGSKA (reference sequence). The CDR3 contains 12 residues. The CDR3 here is CSARLGRDTQYF. CDR3 in DNA: TGCAGTGCTAGATTAGGTCGGGATACGCAGTATTTT.

The chain is built from TRBV13 and TRBJ2-3, with TRBD2 matching 9 bases. Germline trimming cut 5 bases from V and 3 bases from J; bases unmatched to any gene: 6. Germline values: CDR1 PRHDT, CDR2 FYEKMQ (reference sequence). The CDR3 sequence is 15 residues long. The CDR3 loop reads CASSPRGGETDTQYF. CDR3 DNA sequence: TGTGCCAGCAGCCCCCGCGGGGGGGAGACAGATACGCAGTATTTT.